This entry features one TCR beta chain sequence. The data are from a study of blood T cell repertoires in COVID-19. Study-level information: Sources were T cells, B-cell-depleted T cells, or PBMCs; the material itself was cDNA or gDNA.

Original methodology: Scientists estimated how many nucleated cells there were by amplifying reference gene primers. Method: immunoSEQ multiplex PCR; TCRdb's copy keeps in-frame clones and lacks some. That table gives V, J and clone size, and the DNA gave D and trimming. The table includes over 95,000 clones, 70% to 90% detected once. CDR1 and CDR2 from the germline V gene are LGHNA and YNFKEQ. V lost 4 bases to trimming and J lost 5 bases; unmatched junction nucleotides: 7. The CDR3 runs to 15 residues. The sample comprised peripheral blood. The V call is TRBV4-2, the J call TRBJ2-3, with 9 bases lining up with TRBD2. This receptor was taken from a woman in her sixties or seventies who had recovered from COVID-19. The CDR3 coding sequence is TGTGCCAGCAGCCGTAGTAGCGGGAGCGTAGATACGCAGTATTTT. Amino acids: CASSRSSGSVDTQYF.